This T cell receptor (beta chain) was identified in a study of cytomegalovirus exposure and HLA in healthy donors. For this clone: What it binds is not known.

Germline CDR1 reads MNHEY; CDR2 reads SVGAGI. This CDR3 region has 15 residues. V was shortened by 0 bases and J by 4 bases, with 12 bases between the two germline ends. The study, taken as a whole, reports: For most TCR beta V segments, an earlier analysis put the productive rate at about 87% or about 30% of the time.

The study ran its PCR with 60 Vbeta and 13 Jbeta primers. Sequencing was performed with immunoSEQ multiplex PCR; in TCRdb, only in-frame clones are kept and a portion is missing. This sample has about 100,000 clones, with about 75% found just once. The chain couples TRBV6-5 to TRBJ1-1; D gene ambiguous. The TCR was taken from a man aged 35 to 55 in good health and CMV-seropositive. Sequenced sample: PBMCs. DNA of the CDR3: TGTGCCAGCAGTTACTCTCGGGGTTTGGCCACTGAAGCTTTCTTT. This encodes CASSYSRGLATEAFF.